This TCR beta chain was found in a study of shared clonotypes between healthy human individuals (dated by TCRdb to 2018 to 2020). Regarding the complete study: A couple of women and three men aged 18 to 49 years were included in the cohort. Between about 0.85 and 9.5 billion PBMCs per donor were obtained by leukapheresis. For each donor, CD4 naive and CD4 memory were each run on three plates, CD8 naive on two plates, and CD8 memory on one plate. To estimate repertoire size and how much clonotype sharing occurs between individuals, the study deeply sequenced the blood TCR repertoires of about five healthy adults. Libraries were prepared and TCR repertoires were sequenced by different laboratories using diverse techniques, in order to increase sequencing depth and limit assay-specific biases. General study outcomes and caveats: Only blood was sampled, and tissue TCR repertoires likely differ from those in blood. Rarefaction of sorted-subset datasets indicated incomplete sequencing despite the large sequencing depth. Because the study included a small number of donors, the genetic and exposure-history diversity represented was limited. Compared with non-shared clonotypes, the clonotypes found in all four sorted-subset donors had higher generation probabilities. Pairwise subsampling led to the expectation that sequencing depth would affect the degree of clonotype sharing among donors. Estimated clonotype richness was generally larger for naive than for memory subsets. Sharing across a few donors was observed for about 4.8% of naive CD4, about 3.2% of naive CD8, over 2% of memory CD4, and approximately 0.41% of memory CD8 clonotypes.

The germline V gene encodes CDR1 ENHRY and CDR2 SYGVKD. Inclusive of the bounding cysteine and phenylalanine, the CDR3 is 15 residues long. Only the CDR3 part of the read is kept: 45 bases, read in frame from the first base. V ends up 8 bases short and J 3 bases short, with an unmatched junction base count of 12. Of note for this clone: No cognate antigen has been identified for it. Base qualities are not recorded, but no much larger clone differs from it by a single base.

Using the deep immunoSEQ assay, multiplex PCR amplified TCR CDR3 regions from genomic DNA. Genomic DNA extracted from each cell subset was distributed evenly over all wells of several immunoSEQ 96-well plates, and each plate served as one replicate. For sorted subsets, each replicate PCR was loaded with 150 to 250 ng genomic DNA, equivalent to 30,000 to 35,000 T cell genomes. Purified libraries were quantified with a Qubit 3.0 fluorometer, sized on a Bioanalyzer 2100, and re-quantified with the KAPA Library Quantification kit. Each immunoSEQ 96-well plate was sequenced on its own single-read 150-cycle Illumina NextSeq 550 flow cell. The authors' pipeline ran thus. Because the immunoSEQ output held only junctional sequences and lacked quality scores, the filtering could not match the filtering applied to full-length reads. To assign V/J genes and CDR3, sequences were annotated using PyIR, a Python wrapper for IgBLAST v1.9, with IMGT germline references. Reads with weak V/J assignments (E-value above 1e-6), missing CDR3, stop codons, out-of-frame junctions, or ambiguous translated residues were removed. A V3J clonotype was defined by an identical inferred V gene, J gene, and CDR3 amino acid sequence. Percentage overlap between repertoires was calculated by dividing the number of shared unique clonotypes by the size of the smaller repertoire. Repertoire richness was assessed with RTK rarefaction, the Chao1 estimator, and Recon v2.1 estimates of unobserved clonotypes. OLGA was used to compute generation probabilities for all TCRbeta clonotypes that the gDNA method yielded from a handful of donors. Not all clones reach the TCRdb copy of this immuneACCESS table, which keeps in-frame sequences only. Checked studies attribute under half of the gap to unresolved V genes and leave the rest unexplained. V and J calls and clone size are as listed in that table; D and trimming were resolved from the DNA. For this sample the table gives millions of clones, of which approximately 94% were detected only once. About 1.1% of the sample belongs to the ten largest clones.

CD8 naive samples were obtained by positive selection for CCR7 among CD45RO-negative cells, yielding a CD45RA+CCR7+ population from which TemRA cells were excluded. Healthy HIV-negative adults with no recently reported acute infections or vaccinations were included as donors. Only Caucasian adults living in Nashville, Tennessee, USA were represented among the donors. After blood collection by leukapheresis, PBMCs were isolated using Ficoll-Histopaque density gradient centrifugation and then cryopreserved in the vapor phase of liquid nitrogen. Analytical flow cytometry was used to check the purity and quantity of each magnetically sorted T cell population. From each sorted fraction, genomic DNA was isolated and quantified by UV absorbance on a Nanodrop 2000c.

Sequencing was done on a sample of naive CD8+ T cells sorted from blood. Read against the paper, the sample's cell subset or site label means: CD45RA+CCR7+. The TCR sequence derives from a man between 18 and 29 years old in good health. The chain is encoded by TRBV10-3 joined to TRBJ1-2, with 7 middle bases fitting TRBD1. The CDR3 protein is CAILQQGRDDYGYTF. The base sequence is TGTGCCATCCTGCAACAGGGGAGAGACGACTATGGCTACACCTTC.